This T cell receptor (beta chain) was sequenced in a study of control samples from healthy donors and cancer patients. Trimming removed 5 bases from V and 6 bases from J, with 11 bases in between. Germline V lookup: CDR1 LGHDT, CDR2 YNNKEL (reference sequence). The CDR3 spans 14 residues. This clone was picked up a small number of times. Sequenced by immunoSEQ multiplex PCR; TCRdb stores in-frame clones only, minus some. The table has around 180,000 clones, around 88% seen once; the top ten hold around 5%. The TCR was taken from a woman younger than 45 in good health. The specimen sequenced was blood. The genes are TRBV3-1 (or the pseudogene TRBV3-2) and TRBJ1-6, with D possibly matching TRBD1 (6 bases). CDR3 loop: CASSSNRANSPLHF. CDR3 in DNA: TGTGCCAGCAGCTCGAACAGGGCTAATTCACCCCTCCACTTT.